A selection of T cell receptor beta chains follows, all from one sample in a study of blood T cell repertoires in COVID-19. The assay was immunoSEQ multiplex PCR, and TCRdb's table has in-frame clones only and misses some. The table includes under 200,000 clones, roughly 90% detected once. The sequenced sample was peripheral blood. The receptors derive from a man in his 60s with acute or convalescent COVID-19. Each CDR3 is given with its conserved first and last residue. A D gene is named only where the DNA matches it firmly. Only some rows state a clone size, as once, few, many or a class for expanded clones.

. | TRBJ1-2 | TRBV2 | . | TGTGCCAGCAGGACCACAGGGATACGTGGCTACACCTTC | CASRTTGIRGYTF
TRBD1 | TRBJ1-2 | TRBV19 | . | TGTGCCAGCGGGACAGGGGGTCTCCCCCATGGCTACACCTTC | CASGTGGLPHGYTF
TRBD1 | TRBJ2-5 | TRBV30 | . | TGTGCCTGGAGTCGGACAGGGTTGGATGAGACCCAGTACTTC | CAWSRTGLDETQYF
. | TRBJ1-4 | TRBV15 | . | TGTGCCACCAGCAGAGATTTGGGGGCCGCTAATGAAAAACTGTTTTTT | CATSRDLGAANEKLFF
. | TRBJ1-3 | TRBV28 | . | TGTGCCAGCAGTTGGGGAGGGTTTGGAAACACCATATATTTT | CASSWGGFGNTIYF
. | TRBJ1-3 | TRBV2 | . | TGTGCCAGCAGTGTACAAATGGTTACTGGAAACACCATATATTTT | CASSVQMVTGNTIYF
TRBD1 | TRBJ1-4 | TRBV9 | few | TGTGCCAGCAGCGAGACAGGGGTGACTAATGAAAAACTGTTTTTT | CASSETGVTNEKLFF
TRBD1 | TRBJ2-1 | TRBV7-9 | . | TGTGCCAGCAGCTTGCCGGGACAGTACAATGAGCAGTTCTTC | CASSLPGQYNEQFF
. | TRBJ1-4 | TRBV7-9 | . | TGTGCCAGCAGCCTAAGGTCAGGTAGTGAAAAACTGTTTTTT | CASSLRSGSEKLFF
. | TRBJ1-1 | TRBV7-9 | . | TGTGCCAGCAGCTTAGAAGGCAGGGTGACTGAAGCTTTCTTT | CASSLEGRVTEAFF
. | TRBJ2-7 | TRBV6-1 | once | TGTGCCAGCAGTGAAGTCCGGCGGGACGAGCAGTACTTC | CASSEVRRDEQYF
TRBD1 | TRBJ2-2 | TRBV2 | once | TGTGCCAGCGAGGGACAGGGGAACACCGGGGAGCTGTTTTTT | CASEGQGNTGELFF
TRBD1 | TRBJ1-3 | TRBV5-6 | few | TGTGCCAGCAGCCGACAGGGAAAGGAAAACACCATATATTTT | CASSRQGKENTIYF
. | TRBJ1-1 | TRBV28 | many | TGTGCCAGCACCCTGGATGAGGTGCGGGTCACTGAAGCTTTCTTT | CASTLDEVRVTEAFF
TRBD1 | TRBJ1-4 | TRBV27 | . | TGTGCCAGCAGTCCGCGGACAGGGGTCGCAACTAATGAAAAACTGTTTTTT | CASSPRTGVATNEKLFF
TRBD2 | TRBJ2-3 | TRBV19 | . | TGTGCCAGTAGTTTCCGACTAGCGGGAGGGGTTAGCACAGATACGCAGTATTTT | CASSFRLAGGVSTDTQYF
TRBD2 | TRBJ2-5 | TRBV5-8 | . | TGTGCCAGCAGCTTTGGACGGGGGGGTGGAGAGACCCAGTACTTC | CASSFGRGGGETQYF
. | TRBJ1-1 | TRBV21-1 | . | TGTGCCAGCAGCAAAGGACAGGGGGCGATGGATTGGAACACTGAAGCTTTCTTT | CASSKGQGAMDWNTEAFF
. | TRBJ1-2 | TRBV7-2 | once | TGTGCCAGCAGCTTATTGGGGAGTCCTAGCTATGGCTACACCTTC | CASSLLGSPSYGYTF
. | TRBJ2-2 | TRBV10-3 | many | TGTGCCATCAGTGGAAAATCGGTGAACACCGGGGAGCTGTTTTTT | CAISGKSVNTGELFF
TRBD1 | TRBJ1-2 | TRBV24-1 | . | TGTGCCACCAGTGCCGTGGACAGGGGTGCTGGCTACACCTTC | CATSAVDRGAGYTF
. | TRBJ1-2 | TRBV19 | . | TGTGCCAGTAGTATTCGGGATGCTAACTATGGCTACACCTTC | CASSIRDANYGYTF